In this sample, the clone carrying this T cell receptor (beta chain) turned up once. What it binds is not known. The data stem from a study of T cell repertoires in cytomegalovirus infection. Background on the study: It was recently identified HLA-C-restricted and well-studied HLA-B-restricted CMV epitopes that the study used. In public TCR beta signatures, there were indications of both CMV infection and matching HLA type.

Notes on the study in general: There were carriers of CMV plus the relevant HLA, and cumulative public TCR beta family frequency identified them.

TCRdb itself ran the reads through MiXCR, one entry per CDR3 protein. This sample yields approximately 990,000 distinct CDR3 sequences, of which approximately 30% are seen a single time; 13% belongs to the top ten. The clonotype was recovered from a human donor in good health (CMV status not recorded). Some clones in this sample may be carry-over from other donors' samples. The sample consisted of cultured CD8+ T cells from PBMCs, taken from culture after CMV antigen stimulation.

In DNA form, the CDR3 reads TGTGCCAGCAGCGTAGAGTCGGGGTTGGAGACCCAGTACTTC. Encoded protein: CASSVESGLETQYF. This chain joins TRBV9 and TRBJ2-5; tentative D call: TRBD2 (5 bases). V lost 0 bases and J lost 5, with 11 bases in between. This CDR3 spans 14 amino acids. CDR1 SGDLS and CDR2 YYNGEE come from the germline V gene.